The TCR beta chain described here comes from a study of cytomegalovirus exposure and HLA in healthy donors. Donors likely had unrecorded immune exposures despite being nominally healthy when sampled. Findings and caveats of the study: Most TCR beta V segments were productive about 90% or about 30% of the time in an earlier analysis. Evidence from a later analysis indicated that most CMV-associated TCR beta chains looked HLA-restricted. DRB1 showed the most TCR associations and HLA-C the fewest in a later analysis, as rates varied by HLA locus.

In regard to this clone: The target antigen is unknown.

Vbeta (60) and Jbeta (13) primers were used in the PCR. Clones were read by immunoSEQ multiplex PCR, and TCRdb kept only the in-frame ones, dropping some. The profile shows roughly 180,000 clones, around 80% of them singletons. The CDR3 consists of 16 residues. Trimming stripped 4 bases from V and 2 bases from J, with 12 bases between. CDR1 is LGHNA and CDR2 is YSLEER in the germline V gene. The gene calls are TRBV4-3 and TRBJ2-6; D may be TRBD2 (5 bases). This clonotype originated in a woman in her twenties or thirties in good health and CMV-seropositive. The sequencing sample was made of PBMCs. In DNA form, the CDR3 reads TGCGCCAGCAGCCGAACCCGGGGTGCTGGGGCCAACGTCCTGACTTTC. The encoded protein is CASSRTRGAGANVLTF.